This TCR beta chain appears in the sequencing data of a study of T cell responses to AZD1222 COVID-19 vaccine. Study-wide points: Spike-specific TCR repertoires showed rising breadth and depth after two AZD1222 doses. The number of AZD1222 recipients seropositive at baseline was only five to seven.

Assay: immunoSEQ multiplex PCR; the TCRdb copy retains only in-frame clones and omits some. Of about 140,000 clones in the sample, less than 95% were seen once. As for this clone: Antigen specificity is unknown.

The trim removed 5 bases at V and 5 bases at J, leaving 7 bases unmatched. The CDR3 loop spans 15 amino acids. Germline assignment: CDR1 LNHDA and CDR2 SQIVND (reference sequence). This rearrangement joins TRBV19 to TRBJ1-2; 11 positions agree with TRBD1. The receptor comes from an adult in good health. Source: peripheral blood, taken on day 0 of AZD1222 vaccination. The CDR3 region has the DNA TGTGCCAGTAGTCCGGACAGGGGGCTAATTTATGGCTACACCTTC. Translating it yields CASSPDRGLIYGYTF.